Listed below are T cell receptor delta chains from one sample, sequenced in a study of gamma-delta T cells after stem cell transplantation. TCRdb reprocessed the RT-PCR reads through CATT. The sample includes 1,500 to 2,000 delta-chain clones, about 3.7% of them seen just once. The specimen sequenced was gamma-delta T cells. All receptors come from a human donor. It is not recorded whose cells these are; they may come from a transplant donor. The CDR3 runs from the conserved cysteine through the conserved F or W. A D gene is named only where the DNA matches it firmly. A clone size is listed for some rows: how often the clone was seen (once, few, many), or a class if it is expanded.

TRDV2	TRDD3	large	TRDJ1	TGTGCCTGTGACACTCTCCTCGGTGGGGATACGCAGAGAACCGATAAACTCATCTTT	CACDTLLGGDTQRTDKLIF
TRDV2	TRDD3	few	TRDJ1	TGTGCCTGTTCCATACTGGGGGATAAAATACCCGATAAACTCATCTTT	CACSILGDKIPDKLIF
TRDV2	TRDD3	few	TRDJ1	TGTGCCTGTGACACCCCTCATTGGGGGATACCAAGTTACGATAAACTCATCTTT	CACDTPHWGIPSYDKLIF
TRDV2	.	.	TRDJ1	TGTGCCTGTGACACCGTGGGGGTACAAACCACCGATAAACTCATCTTT	CACDTVGVQTTDKLIF
TRDV2	TRDD3	few	TRDJ1	TGTGCCTGTGACCGCCTCGCACTGGGGGATACGCGGACCGATAAACTCATCTTT	CACDRLALGDTRTDKLIF
TRDV2	TRDD3	few	TRDJ1	TGTGCCTGTGACTCTTTACTGGGGGATACCCAACACCCGTACACCGATAAACTCATCTTT	CACDSLLGDTQHPYTDKLIF
TRDV2	TRDD3	few	TRDJ1	TGTGCCTGTGACACCGTGGGCAGCGAAACTGGGGGATACGGGACCGATAAACTCATCTTT	CACDTVGSETGGYGTDKLIF
TRDV2	.	few	TRDJ1	TGTGCCTGTGACACCATGGGAACTACCGATAAACTCATCTTT	CACDTMGTTDKLIF
TRDV2	TRDD3	.	TRDJ3	TGTGCCTGTGACCCCCTACTGGGGGATACGCGGAGCTCCTGGGACACCCGACAGATGTTTTTC	CACDPLLGDTRSSWDTRQMFF
TRDV2	TRDD3	large	TRDJ1	TGTGCCTGTGACCCTCTACGACTGGGGACCCCCGTAATCGGTAAACTCATCTTT	CACDPLRLGTPVIGKLIF
TRDV2	.	few	TRDJ1	TGTGCCTGTGACACCGTCCAACAAGGATTTCCTTCCTATACAACACTGGGGACCTTGTACACCGATAAACTCATCTTT	CACDTVQQGFPSYTTLGTLYTDKLIF
TRDV2	TRDD3	.	TRDJ1	TGTGCCTGTGACACCATTATCAATCCAACTGGTATTCGCTTGGGGGATACGACCGATAAACTCATCTTT	CACDTIINPTGIRLGDTTDKLIF
TRDV2	.	.	TRDJ1	TGTGCCTGTGACACGCTGGGGATTTCCGATAAACTCATCTTT	CACDTLGISDKLIF
TRDV2	TRDD3	few	TRDJ1	TGTGCCTGTGACCCCATGGTTGGGGGGATACGTCGGTCATTCACCGATAAACTCATCTTT	CACDPMVGGIRRSFTDKLIF
TRDV2	.	.	TRDJ1	TGTGCCTGTGACACCGTACTGGGTCTTCAGGACACCGATAAACTCATCTTT	CACDTVLGLQDTDKLIF
TRDV2	TRDD3	few	TRDJ1	TGTGCCCGTGACAAGATGGGGGGATTGGGGATACGTGATCCGCCACGGCTCATCTTT	CARDKMGGLGIRDPPRLIF
TRDV2	TRDD3	large	TRDJ1	TGTGCCTGTGACACCCTTCCTGGGGGATACGCCTACACCGATAAACTCATCTTT	CACDTLPGGYAYTDKLIF
TRDV2	TRDD3	few	TRDJ1	TGTGCCTGTGACCCCCTTCCCGCTACTGGGGGATATGACACCGATAAACTCATCTTT	CACDPLPATGGYDTDKLIF
TRDV2	TRDD3	.	TRDJ1	TGTGCGCGGTATGCTGGGGGACTATCCGATAAACTCATCTTT	CARYAGGLSDKLIF
TRDV2	TRDD3	.	TRDJ1	TGTGCCTGTGACTCGGTCTGGGGGAAGAACACCGATAAACTCATCTTT	CACDSVWGKNTDKLIF
TRDV2	TRDD3	.	TRDJ1	TGTGCCTGTGACACGTTGGGGGACTACACCGATAAACTCATCTTT	CACDTLGDYTDKLIF
TRDV2	.	large	TRDJ1	TGTGCCTGTGACAGCCTCATGGGAATAAGATGGTTAGATACGTACACCGATAAACTCATCTTT	CACDSLMGIRWLDTYTDKLIF
TRDV2	.	few	TRDJ1	TGTGCCTGTGCGCCTATGACCTTAACCGATAAACTCATCTTT	CACAPMTLTDKLIF